The 2 T cell receptor beta chains below all came from one sample that was sequenced in a study of T cells in Graves' hyperthyroidism and ophthalmopathy (dated by TCRdb to the late 2010s). Libraries were built with multiplex PCR. The instrument was an Illumina HiSeq 2000. The TCR beta CDR3 regions were amplified from RNA transcripts. A first-round RT-PCR of the TCR CDR3 used the HTBI primer set with the Qiagen OneStep RT-PCR kit. TCRdb reran the public reads through fastp at Q25 and MiXCR, keeping productive beta chains. Merged by CDR3 protein, the rows form single entries marked with the most common genes and DNA. The sample has under 400,000 distinct CDR3 sequences on record, 15% to 20% of them singletons. Jointly, the top ten make up roughly 16% of the sample. The sequencing input was blood. Receptors were obtained from a woman aged 35 to 49 with Graves' ophthalmopathy.

This clonotype was observed at least ten times. The CDR3 is CASRSGTGTGGELFF. The DNA for the CDR3 is TGTGCCAGCCGGTCAGGGACAGGGACGGGCGGGGAGCTGTTTTTT. The rearrangement joins TRBV6-1 to TRBJ2-2; 9 bases line up with TRBD1. CDR1 is MNHNS, CDR2 SASEGT, per germline. The CDR3 totals 15 residues. The ends lost 8 bases at V and 7 bases at J; junction bases unmatched: 11.

Many counts were recorded for this clonotype. The genes are TRBV29-1 and TRBJ2-4, with D uncertain. V lost 4 bases and J 8 bases, leaving 12 bases between the germline ends. Germline V CDR1 and CDR2: SQVTM, ANQGSEA. CDR3 length equals 12 residues. The CDR3 region is CSVALSPDIQYF. CDR3 sequence (DNA): TGCAGCGTTGCTTTGTCGCCAGACATTCAGTACTTC.